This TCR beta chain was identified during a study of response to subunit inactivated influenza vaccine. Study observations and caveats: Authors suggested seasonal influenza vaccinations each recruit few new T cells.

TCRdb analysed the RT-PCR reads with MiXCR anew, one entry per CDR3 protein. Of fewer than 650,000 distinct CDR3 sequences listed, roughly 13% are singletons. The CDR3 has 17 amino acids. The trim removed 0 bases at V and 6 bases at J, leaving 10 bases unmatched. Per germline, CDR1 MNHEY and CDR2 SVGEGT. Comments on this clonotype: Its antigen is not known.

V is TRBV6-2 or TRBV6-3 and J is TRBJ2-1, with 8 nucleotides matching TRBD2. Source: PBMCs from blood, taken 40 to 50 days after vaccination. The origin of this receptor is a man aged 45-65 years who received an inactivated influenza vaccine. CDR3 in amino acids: CASSYSPDGRAANEQFF. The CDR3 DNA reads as TGTGCCAGCAGTTACTCCCCTGACGGGAGGGCCGCCAATGAGCAGTTCTTC.